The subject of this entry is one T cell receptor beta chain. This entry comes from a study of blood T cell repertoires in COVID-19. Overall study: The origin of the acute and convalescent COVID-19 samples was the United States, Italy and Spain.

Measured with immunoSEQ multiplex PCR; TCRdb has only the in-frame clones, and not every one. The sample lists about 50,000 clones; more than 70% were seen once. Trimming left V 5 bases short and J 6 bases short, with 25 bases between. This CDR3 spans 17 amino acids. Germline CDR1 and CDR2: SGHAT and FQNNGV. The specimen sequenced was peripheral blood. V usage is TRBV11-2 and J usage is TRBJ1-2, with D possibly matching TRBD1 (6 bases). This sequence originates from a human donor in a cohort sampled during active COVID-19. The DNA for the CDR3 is TGTGCCAGCAGCCCTGGCCTACAGGGTTCCCCGTTCGATGGCTACACCTTC. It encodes CASSPGLQGSPFDGYTF.